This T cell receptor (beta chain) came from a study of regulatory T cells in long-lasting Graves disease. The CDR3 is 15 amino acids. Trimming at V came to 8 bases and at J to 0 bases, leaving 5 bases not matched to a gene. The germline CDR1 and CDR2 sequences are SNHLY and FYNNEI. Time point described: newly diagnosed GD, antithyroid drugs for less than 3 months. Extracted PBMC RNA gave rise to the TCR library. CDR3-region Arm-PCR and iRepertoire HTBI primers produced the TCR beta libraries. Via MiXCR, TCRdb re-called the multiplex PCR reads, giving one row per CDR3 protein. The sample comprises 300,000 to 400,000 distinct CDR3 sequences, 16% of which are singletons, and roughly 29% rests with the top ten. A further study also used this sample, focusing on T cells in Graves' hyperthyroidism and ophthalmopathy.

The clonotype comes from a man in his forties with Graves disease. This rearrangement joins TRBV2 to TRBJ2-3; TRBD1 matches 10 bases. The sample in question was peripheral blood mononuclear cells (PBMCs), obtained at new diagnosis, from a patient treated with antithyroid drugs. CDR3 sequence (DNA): TGTGCCAGCGGCGGACAGGGGGGAAGCACAGATACGCAGTATTTT. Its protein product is CASGGQGGSTDTQYF.